A single sample is the source of the 26 T cell receptor beta chains below, sequenced in a study of post-analysis software for immune sequencing data. Unique molecular identifiers were carried by the TCR beta cDNA libraries. MiXCR was run by TCRdb on the PCR reads, yielding one entry per CDR3 protein. In the table there are 650,000 to 850,000 distinct CDR3 sequences, under 60% of which are singletons. Study results and limitations: With TRBV5-6, TRBV5-1 and TRBV20-1 included, five TRBV segments were more frequent in patients than in controls.

Their recognized antigens are unknown. Material: blood. The receptor source for this set is a girl between 5 and 17 years old with multiple sclerosis.

This chain links TRBV28 with TRBJ2-1; TRBD1 agrees at 7 bases. The CDR3 runs 12 residues. Looked up from germline, CDR1 is MDHEN and CDR2 is SYDVKM. Unmatched junction bases numbered 5, after V lost 5 bases and J lost 10 bases. The CDR3 protein is CASSQTGMEQFF. In DNA form, the CDR3 reads TGTGCCAGCAGTCAGACAGGGATGGAGCAGTTCTTC.

The chain uses TRBV12-3 or TRBV12-4 and TRBJ2-1; possibly TRBD2 for D (5 bases). This CDR3 contains 15 residues. Trimming shortened V by 7 bases and J by 2 bases, and 15 bases separated the two germline ends. CDR3 amino acids: CASTPGESPYNEQFF. The CDR3 DNA follows: TGTGCCAGCACCCCCGGGGAGAGCCCCTACAATGAGCAGTTCTTC.

This clonotype was counted between two and nine times. This chain joins TRBV10-3 and TRBJ2-3; 10 bases fit TRBD1. The length of the CDR3 is 16 residues. Losses at the gene ends were 2 bases for V and 2 bases for J; bases not matched to a gene: 4. Germline-derived CDR1 and CDR2 are ENHRY and SYGVKD. This chain's CDR3 is CAISEGDRGSTDTQYF. The CDR3 DNA is TGTGCCATCAGTGAGGGGGACAGGGGTTCCACAGATACGCAGTATTTT.

The rearrangement joins TRBV6-5 to TRBJ2-3, with 7 positions matching TRBD2. The junction had 10 bases not matched to a gene; V was cut back by 6 bases and J by 7 bases. Germline V gives CDR1 MNHEY, CDR2 SVGAGI. The CDR3 spans 14 residues. The CDR3 sequence is CASSQTSGKNTQYF. In DNA, the CDR3 is TGTGCCAGCAGCCAGACAAGCGGGAAAAATACGCAGTATTTT.

The V and J genes are TRBV7-2 and TRBJ2-3; D is perhaps TRBD2 (6 bases). The CDR3 runs to 17 residues. Trimming removed 1 base at V and 2 bases at J, with 16 bases between. CDR1 SGHTA and CDR2 FQGNSA come from the germline V gene. The CDR3 sequence: CASSLEWGLLLTDTQYF. CDR3 bases: TGTGCCAGCAGCTTAGAGTGGGGACTGTTACTCACAGATACGCAGTATTTT.

Comment on this clonotype: An end of the junction does not agree with germline; a read error may underlie this. J is TRBJ1-5 and V is TRBV5-1; D possibly corresponds to TRBD1 (6 bases). CDR1 is SGHRS, CDR2 YFSETQ, per germline. This CDR3 is built from 14 residues. CDR3 in DNA: TGCGCCAGCAGTTTGGGGGCCATAAATCGGCCCCAGCATTTT. This encodes CASSLGAINRPQHF.

The rearrangement joins TRBV6-5 to TRBJ2-1; no clear D. The CDR3 has 17 amino acids. V lost 0 bases and J 5 bases, leaving 17 bases between the germline ends. The germline V gene has CDR1 MNHEY and CDR2 SVGAGI. CDR3 residues: CASSYSSLALRNNEQFF. The CDR3 DNA reads as TGTGCCAGCAGTTACTCTTCCTTAGCCCTACGTAACAATGAGCAGTTCTTC.

By share, this clonotype ranks as medium-sized. The CDR3 nucleotides are TGCGCCAGCAGCCATTCCGGGACAGGAGACTACGAGCAGTACTTC. This sequence encodes CASSHSGTGDYEQYF. The gene calls are TRBV4-3 and TRBJ2-7; 8 bases line up with TRBD1. V was pared by 3 bases and J by 3 bases, with 7 bases of the junction left unmatched. Germline lookup yields CDR1 LGHNA and CDR2 YSLEER. CDR3 length equals 15 residues.

The V call is TRBV4-2, the J call TRBJ1-4; TRBD1 matches 7 bases. J gave up 2 bases and V 4 bases, and 7 bases lay outside the gene matches. The CDR3 sequence is 16 residues long. Germline-derived CDR1 and CDR2 are LGHNA and YNFKEQ. The DNA of the CDR3 is TGTGCCAGCAGCCCGAGGACAGGCGGGACTAATGAAAAACTGTTTTTT. This encodes CASSPRTGGTNEKLFF.

The chain's CDR3 is CSARRRGLYADTQYF. The CDR3 nucleotides read TGCAGTGCTAGACGCAGGGGGCTTTATGCAGATACGCAGTATTTT. The chain is built from TRBV20-1 and TRBJ2-3; TRBD1 agrees at 8 bases. V gave up 2 bases and J gave up 4 bases; unmatched junction bases: 8. This CDR3 is 15 amino acids long. Germline V gene data show CDR1 as DFQATT and CDR2 as SNEGSKA (reference sequence).

The chain uses TRBV7-2 and TRBJ2-7; the D gene could be TRBD1 or TRBD2 (5 bases each). The CDR3 consists of 13 residues. V lost 5 bases and J 4 bases, leaving 12 bases between the germline ends. Germline lookup yields CDR1 SGHTA and CDR2 FQGNSA. CDR3 nucleotides: TGTGCCAGCAGCATACGGGACGGGTACGAGCAGTACTTC. Translation gives CASSIRDGYEQYF.

The chain carries TRBV12-3 or TRBV12-4 and TRBJ2-1, with D tentatively TRBD1 (5 bases). V was cut by 7 bases and J by 7 bases, with 14 bases left in between. This CDR3 contains 13 residues. This CDR3 reads CASTATDRNEQFF. CDR3 sequence (DNA): TGTGCCAGCACCGCGACAGATAGAAATGAGCAGTTCTTC.

The chain is built from TRBV7-2 and TRBJ2-7; D is ambiguous. The CDR3 covers 13 residues. Trimming stripped 5 bases from V and 0 bases from J, with 8 bases between. Germline V CDR1 and CDR2: SGHTA, FQGNSA. Written as DNA, the CDR3 is TGTGCCAGCAGCCGCTATAGCTCCTACGAGCAGTACTTC. Protein: CASSRYSSYEQYF.

V is TRBV6-1 and J is TRBJ2-4; 11 nucleotides align to TRBD1. Germline V gene lookup returns CDR1 MNHNS and CDR2 SASEGT. J gave up 9 bases and V 4 bases, and 14 bases lay outside the gene matches. The CDR3 is made up of 17 amino acids. CDR3 in amino acids: CASSGDLGQGAHSIQYF. As DNA, the CDR3 is TGTGCCAGCAGTGGGGATCTTGGACAGGGGGCTCATAGCATTCAGTACTTC.

This clonotype has just a few counts. The chain uses TRBV18 and TRBJ2-4, with D perhaps assigned TRBD1 or TRBD2 (5 bases each). Germline CDR1 reads KGHSH; CDR2 reads LQKENI. V was clipped by 3 bases and J by 0 bases, with 12 bases between them. The CDR3 has 16 residues. CDR3 nucleotide sequence: TGTGCCAGCTCACCTTCCACTAGGGGAGCCAAAAACATTCAGTACTTC. This codes for CASSPSTRGAKNIQYF.

In this sample, this clonotype turned up a few times. This chain connects TRBV6-5 to TRBJ1-5, with TRBD1 matching 7 bases. The CDR3 has 15 residues. Germline CDR1 and CDR2: MNHEY and SVGAGI. Losses at the gene ends were 3 bases for V and 5 bases for J; bases not matched to a gene: 7. The CDR3 region has the DNA TGTGCCAGCAGTTATTCCCACAGGGGTGATCAGCCCCAGCATTTT. Translating it yields CASSYSHRGDQPQHF.

This clonotype was seen a few times. The gene calls are TRBV7-8 and TRBJ2-6, with unresolved D. Trimming removed 8 bases from V and 4 bases from J, with 9 bases in between. CDR1 and CDR2 (germline): SGHVS, FQNEAQ. The CDR3 is 13 amino acids. DNA for the CDR3: TGTGCCAGCCCCCCGGAGGGGGCCAACGTCCTGACTTTC. Its protein product is CASPPEGANVLTF.

This clonotype was seen only a few times. The rearrangement joins TRBV25-1 to TRBJ2-1; D gene uncertain. Germline V gene data show CDR1 as MGHDK and CDR2 as SYGVNS. Trimming pared 3 bases from V and 12 bases from J, leaving 9 bases between. The CDR3 is made up of 11 amino acids. CDR3 amino acids: CASSEIMGQFF. DNA of the CDR3: TGTGCCAGCAGTGAGATAATGGGGCAGTTCTTC.

V and J are TRBV20-1 and TRBJ2-5; 7 bases match TRBD2. Looked up from germline, CDR1 is DFQATT and CDR2 is SNEGSKA (reference sequence). This CDR3 has 16 residues. V shed 7 bases and J 3 bases; nucleotides not matched to a gene: 17. The CDR3 here is CSVGSPRLAPKETQYF. CDR3 nucleotides: TGCAGTGTTGGATCCCCACGACTAGCCCCCAAAGAGACCCAGTACTTC.

This clonotype has just a few counts. The chain recombines TRBV20-1 with TRBJ2-1; D may correspond to TRBD1 or TRBD2 (7 bases each). Germline CDR1 reads DFQATT; CDR2 reads SNEGSKA (reference sequence). The CDR3 totals 18 residues. The V gene lost 0 bases and the J gene lost 0 bases, with 18 bases spanning the gap. The CDR3 loop reads CSARDRRARGGSYNEQFF. The CDR3 DNA reads TGCAGTGCTAGAGATCGCCGGGCCAGGGGGGGCTCCTACAATGAGCAGTTCTTC.

This clonotype was seen more than once but under ten times. This chain uses TRBV6-5 with TRBJ2-1, with TRBD2 matching 7 bases. Germline V gene lookup returns CDR1 MNHEY and CDR2 SVGAGI. The CDR3 is 16 amino acids. After removal of 0 bases from V and 0 bases from J, the junction contained 2 bases not matched to a gene. The CDR3 spells CASSYSGGSSYNEQFF. CDR3 DNA: TGTGCCAGCAGTTACTCTGGCGGGAGCTCCTACAATGAGCAGTTCTTC.

This clonotype was counted between two and nine times. The J gene is TRBJ1-2, the V gene TRBV7-2; D gene ambiguous. CDR1 is SGHTA and CDR2 is FQGNSA in the germline V gene. The CDR3 totals 15 residues. With 1 base removed from V and 3 bases from J, the gap between germline ends came to 12 bases. CDR3 coding DNA: TGTGCCAGCAGCTTAGATGGCAGCCCTTACTATGGCTACACCTTC. Translated, it gives CASSLDGSPYYGYTF. The variable domain in full, completed from reference TRBV7-2 and TRBJ1-2, reads GAGVSQSPSNKVTEKGKDVELRCDPISGHTALYWYRQSLGQGLEFLIYFQGNSAPDKSGLPSDRFSAERTGGSVSTLTIQRTQQEDSAVYLCASSLDGSPYYGYTFGSGTRLTVV.

CDR3 DNA: TGCAGTGCTAGTCCCCTTCAAGAGACCCAGTACTTC. Protein: CSASPLQETQYF. V is TRBV20-1 and J is TRBJ2-4; D not certain. TRBJ2-5 explains the end of the DNA better; the J call may be wrong. Germline lookup yields CDR1 DFQATT and CDR2 SNEGSKA (reference sequence). The length of the CDR3 is 12 residues.

This chain links TRBV7-8 with TRBJ2-7; 11 bases fit TRBD1. This CDR3 contains 16 residues. J was trimmed by 4 bases and V by 1 base; bases with no gene match: 6. CDR1 is SGHVS and CDR2 is FQNEAQ in the germline V gene. CDR3 amino acids: CASSLGTGGIRYEQYF. In DNA, the CDR3 is TGTGCCAGCAGCTTAGGGACAGGGGGCATCAGATACGAGCAGTACTTC.

The V call is TRBV20-1, the J call TRBJ2-5, with 7 nucleotides matching TRBD2. CDR1 DFQATT and CDR2 SNEGSKA come from the germline V gene (reference sequence). V lost 6 bases, J lost 1 base, and 8 bases stayed unmatched. CDR3 size: 14 residues. CDR3 amino acids: CSARRGSPQETQYF. The DNA of the CDR3 is TGCAGTGCGAGGCGCGGGAGCCCCCAAGAGACCCAGTACTTC.

This clonotype was counted a few times. J is TRBJ2-3 and V is TRBV12-3 or TRBV12-4; D is ambiguous. CDR3 length: 13 residues. V dropped 3 bases and J dropped 5 bases, with 9 bases sitting between them. CDR3 nucleotides: TGTGCCAGCAGTTTTTCGAGTATAGATACGCAGTATTTT. Translating gives CASSFSSIDTQYF.